This T cell receptor (beta chain) was sequenced for a study of CD8+CD57+ T cells in acquired aplastic anemia. At the level of the study: Across the sorted CD4+ and CD8+ cells, DNA amounts averaged approximately 3.1 ug. General study findings and limits: CD8+ Simpson's diversity showed no significant patient-control difference.

Note on this clonotype: Its antigen remains unidentified.

The CDR3 consists of 12 residues. The germline gives CDR1 SGHNT, CDR2 YENEEA. The V and J ends lost 0 bases and 5 bases respectively, with 4 bases between them. Genomic DNA constituted the template upon which TCR beta VDJ and CDR3 profiling was performed. TCRdb re-called the reads through MiXCR, storing one row per CDR3 protein. The sample contains approximately 100,000 distinct CDR3 sequences, approximately 73% of which appear only once. Patients who underwent sequencing had shown CD8+CD57+ cell expansion by flow cytometry. This TCR was recovered from a human donor with aplastic anemia. The sequenced sample consisted of sorted CD4+, CD8+, or CD8+CD57+ T cells (not recorded which) from PBMCs. The rearrangement joins TRBV11-3 to TRBJ2-5; D ambiguous. The CDR3 here is CASSLDVETQYF. The CDR3 DNA reads as TGTGCCAGCAGCTTAGATGTCGAGACCCAGTACTTC.